Listed below are T cell receptor beta chains from one sample, sequenced in a study of T cell responses to AZD1222 COVID-19 vaccine. Generated by immunoSEQ multiplex PCR, the TCRdb table keeps only in-frame clones and is missing some. Among approximately 100,000 clones listed, 70% to 90% were seen once. Source: peripheral blood, taken on day 0 of AZD1222 vaccination. The receptors derive from an adult in good health. Each CDR3 is given with its conserved first and last residue. A D gene is named only where the DNA matches it firmly. The size of a clone is reported for some rows only, either as once, few or many, or as a class for expanded clones.

NA,TRBV7-3,NA,TRBJ1-2,TGTGCCAGCAGCTTACTGGCAACGCGGGGGTATGGCTACACCTTC,CASSLLATRGYGYTF
TRBD2,TRBV3-1/TRBV3-2,medium-sized,TRBJ2-3,TGTGCCACGACTAGCGGGAACCGAGATACGCAGTATTTT,CATTSGNRDTQYF
NA,TRBV22-1,once,TRBJ1-1,TGTCCTGGGAGCGCACGATGGACCCGGCGCACTGAAGCTTTCTTT,CPGSARWTRRTEAFF
NA,TRBV5-1,few,TRBJ2-3,TGCGCCAGCAGCTTGGGGCAGGGATTCACAGATACGCAGTATTTT,CASSLGQGFTDTQYF
TRBD1,TRBV7-9,NA,TRBJ1-6,TGTGCCAGCAGCTTGACAGGGGTGGGATCACCCCTCCACTTT,CASSLTGVGSPLHF
NA,TRBV12-3/TRBV12-4,NA,TRBJ2-1,TGTGCCAGCAGTATAGACAGCCACAATGAGCAGTTCTTC,CASSIDSHNEQFF
TRBD1,TRBV3-1/TRBV3-2,NA,TRBJ2-7,TGTGCCAGCAGCCACCGACAGGGGGGTGACCCCTACGAGCAGTACTTC,CASSHRQGGDPYEQYF
NA,TRBV7-3,NA,TRBJ1-1,TGTGCCAGCAGCTTAACTTCGGACACTGAAGCTTTCTTT,CASSLTSDTEAFF
TRBD2,TRBV7-6,NA,TRBJ2-7,TGTGCCAGCAGCTTAGTCAGGGCTAGCGGGAGGACCTACGAGCAGTACTTC,CASSLVRASGRTYEQYF
NA,TRBV28,few,TRBJ1-4,TGTGCCAGCAGCCTCCCTCTGGTGGTCCCGAGAGAAAAACTGTTTTTT,CASSLPLVVPREKLFF
NA,TRBV12-3/TRBV12-4,once,TRBJ1-5,TGTGCCAGCAGTAACAGTATTTATCAGCCCCAGCATTTT,CASSNSIYQPQHF
NA,TRBV27,NA,TRBJ1-6,TGTGCCAGCAGTTGGCGGGGTAATAATTCACCCCTCCACTTT,CASSWRGNNSPLHF
NA,TRBV24-1,NA,TRBJ2-7,TGTGCCACCAGTGATAACGGGTCCCCGGTGGGCGAGCAGTACTTC,CATSDNGSPVGEQYF
NA,TRBV9,NA,TRBJ2-7,TGTGCCAGCAGCCTGCGGTATGAAACCTACGAGCAGTACTTC,CASSLRYETYEQYF
NA,TRBV7-9,NA,TRBJ2-1,TGTGCCAGCAGCTTAGAGCTGGGTATCGACAATGAGCAGTTCTTC,CASSLELGIDNEQFF
TRBD1,TRBV29-1,NA,TRBJ1-4,TGCAGCGTTGGACAGGGTAATGAAAAACTGTTTTTT,CSVGQGNEKLFF
TRBD1,TRBV28,NA,TRBJ1-6,TGTGCCAGCAGTTTATCAGGGGGCCCGATCTTTTCACCCCTCCACTTT,CASSLSGGPIFSPLHF
TRBD1,TRBV6-5,NA,TRBJ1-1,TGTGCCAGCACCCGGGGGGACAGCGAAGCTTTCTTT,CASTRGDSEAFF
NA,TRBV10-1,NA,TRBJ1-5,TGCGCCAGCACCTATACGGCGGGACTCGAACGCAATCAGCCCCAGCATTTT,CASTYTAGLERNQPQHF
NA,TRBV27,once,TRBJ2-7,TGTGCCAGCAGTTTATCGCCCTTAGGGGCCCGGGGCGAGCAGTACTTC,CASSLSPLGARGEQYF
NA,TRBV18,NA,TRBJ1-4,TGTGCCAGCTCATCAACTGAAAAACTGTTTTTT,CASSSTEKLFF
NA,TRBV9,NA,TRBJ1-1,TGTGCCAGCAGCGAGAGGGCGCAGGGCACTGAAGCTTTCTTT,CASSERAQGTEAFF
NA,TRBV30,NA,TRBJ1-2,TGTGCCTGGAGTGTAGCGGGGAAGGGGGCTAACTATGGCTACACCTTC,CAWSVAGKGANYGYTF
NA,TRBV28,NA,TRBJ1-2,TGTGCCAGCATCATGCCCGGAGGTAACTATGGCTACACCTTC,CASIMPGGNYGYTF
NA,TRBV28,NA,TRBJ1-1,TGTGCCAGCACCATACAGGGCGTGAACACTGAAGCTTTCTTT,CASTIQGVNTEAFF
TRBD1,TRBV28,NA,TRBJ1-5,TGTGCCAGCAGTTTCCCGGACAGGGATAGCAATCAGCCCCAGCATTTT,CASSFPDRDSNQPQHF
NA,TRBV29-1,NA,TRBJ1-1,TGCAGCGTTGGGGGAGCTAGTGAAGCTTTCTTT,CSVGGASEAFF
NA,TRBV3-1/TRBV3-2,once,TRBJ1-3,TGTGCCAGCAGGCGGACGGCTGGAAACACCATATATTTT,CASRRTAGNTIYF
TRBD1,TRBV4-3,NA,TRBJ1-1,TGCGCCAGCAGCCGCGGGACAGGAACGATGAACACTGAAGCTTTCTTT,CASSRGTGTMNTEAFF
TRBD2,TRBV5-1,NA,TRBJ2-2,TGCGCCAGCAGCCCAGGACAGGAGTTAACTAGCGGGAGGGCCGCCGGGGAGCTGTTTTTT,CASSPGQELTSGRAAGELFF
TRBD2,TRBV27,NA,TRBJ2-7,TGTGCCAGCAGTTTGTATAGCGGGAGATCCCACGAGCAGTACTTC,CASSLYSGRSHEQYF
NA,TRBV7-6,few,TRBJ2-6,TGTGCCAGCAGCCCCCTGGCCGGCTCTGGGGCCAACGTCCTGACTTTC,CASSPLAGSGANVLTF
TRBD1,TRBV5-8,NA,TRBJ2-5,TGTGCCAGCAGCTTGGACAGGGGGCAAGAGACCCAGTACTTC,CASSLDRGQETQYF
NA,TRBV4-3,NA,TRBJ2-7,TGCGCCAGCAGCCAGGGGAGGCAATCCTACGAGCAGTACTTC,CASSQGRQSYEQYF
NA,TRBV7-2,NA,TRBJ2-3,TGTGCCAGCAGCTTAGACCCAGGGGCAGATACGCAGTATTTT,CASSLDPGADTQYF
TRBD1,TRBV18,once,TRBJ1-5,TGTGCCAGCTCACCTGTGGGACAGAGCAATCAGCCCCAGCATTTT,CASSPVGQSNQPQHF
NA,TRBV28,NA,TRBJ2-2,TGTGCCAGCAGCAGTGGGGGAAGCACCGGGGAGCTGTTTTTT,CASSSGGSTGELFF
NA,TRBV7-2,NA,TRBJ2-7,TGTGCCAGCAGGGAGAGCCTAGATAGCGAGCAGTACTTC,CASRESLDSEQYF
TRBD2,TRBV28,NA,TRBJ2-7,TGTGCCAGCAGGATTAGCGGGAGTTCGTACGAGCAGTACTTC,CASRISGSSYEQYF
NA,TRBV7-9,NA,TRBJ1-3,TGTGCCAGCAGCTTATACGACCAGGCGTCTGACGGAAACACCATATATTTT,CASSLYDQASDGNTIYF
TRBD1,TRBV29-1,NA,TRBJ2-7,TGCAGCGTAAATGGACAGGGGGCGGAGTACTTC,CSVNGQGAEYF
TRBD2,TRBV3-1/TRBV3-2,once,TRBJ2-7,TGTGCCAGCAGCCCGTCACTAGCGGGAGGAGGTGAGCAGTACTTC,CASSPSLAGGGEQYF
NA,TRBV2,NA,TRBJ2-1,TGTGCCAGCAGTTGGATTGGTGAGCAGTTCTTC,CASSWIGEQFF
NA,TRBV25-1,once,TRBJ2-1,TGTGCCAGCAGTGTGCGAACCTACAATGAGCAGTTCTTC,CASSVRTYNEQFF
NA,TRBV5-4,NA,TRBJ1-4,TGTGCCAGCAGCTTTGGGGGTAGCGACAGGAGGGGAAAACTGTTTTTT,CASSFGGSDRRGKLFF
NA,TRBV5-4,NA,TRBJ1-5,TGTGCCAGCAGCTATGACAGGAATCAGCCCCAGCATTTT,CASSYDRNQPQHF
NA,TRBV7-2,once,TRBJ2-7,TGTGCCAGCAGCTTAGGGGCAGGGGGGGCTAACGAGCAGTACTTC,CASSLGAGGANEQYF
NA,TRBV15,once,TRBJ2-7,TGTGCCACCAGCAGAGTCAGCGGGGAGCAGTACTTC,CATSRVSGEQYF
TRBD1,TRBV9,NA,TRBJ2-2,TGTGCCAGCAGCGGGACAGGGGGAAGGACCGGGGAGCTGTTTTTT,CASSGTGGRTGELFF